The clone carrying this T cell receptor (beta chain) came up a few times. Sequencing was performed with immunoSEQ multiplex PCR; in TCRdb, only in-frame clones are kept and a portion is missing. The table lists 250,000 to 350,000 clones, under 90% of them singletons. This entry comes from a study of blood T cell repertoires in COVID-19. A PCR-confirmed or clinician-diagnosed COVID-19 case had contacted exposed participants within 2 weeks of entry. The CDR3 consists of 11 residues. The germline CDR1 and CDR2 sequences are SQVTM and ANQGSEA. The V end lost 6 bases, the J end lost 7 bases, and 13 bases lay between the germline ends.

The genes are TRBV29-1 and TRBJ2-7; TRBD1 might be the D (6 bases). Sequenced input: PBMCs or T cells enriched from blood (not recorded which). This TCR came from a woman between 50 and 59 years old who had been exposed to COVID-19. CDR3 nucleotide sequence: TGCAGCGTCTCATCCCAGGGGGAGCAGTACTTC. Encoded protein: CSVSSQGEQYF.